This TCR beta chain was sequenced during a study of shared clonotypes between healthy human individuals. Whole-study results and caveats: Genetic and exposure-history diversity was limited by the few donors.

This table comes from immunoSEQ multiplex PCR, and its TCRdb copy is limited to in-frame clones, with some not included. The sample lists 450,000 to 650,000 clones, roughly 79% seen once, with around 12% in the top ten. A word on this clone: Its matching antigen is unknown.

Participating donors were healthy, HIV-negative adults free of recent acute infections or vaccinations. The germline V and J ends were trimmed by 7 bases and 4 bases, with 12 bases remaining between them. Germline CDR1 and CDR2: SNHLY and FYNNEI. The CDR3 spans 13 residues. Source material: PBMCs. The chain uses TRBV2 and TRBJ2-3; no firm D call. The receptor was isolated from a middle-aged woman in good health. Some clones in this sample may be carry-over from other donors' samples. The CDR3 coding sequence is TGTGCCAGCACAGGACCAGCTCCAGATACGCAGTATTTT. This codes for CASTGPAPDTQYF.